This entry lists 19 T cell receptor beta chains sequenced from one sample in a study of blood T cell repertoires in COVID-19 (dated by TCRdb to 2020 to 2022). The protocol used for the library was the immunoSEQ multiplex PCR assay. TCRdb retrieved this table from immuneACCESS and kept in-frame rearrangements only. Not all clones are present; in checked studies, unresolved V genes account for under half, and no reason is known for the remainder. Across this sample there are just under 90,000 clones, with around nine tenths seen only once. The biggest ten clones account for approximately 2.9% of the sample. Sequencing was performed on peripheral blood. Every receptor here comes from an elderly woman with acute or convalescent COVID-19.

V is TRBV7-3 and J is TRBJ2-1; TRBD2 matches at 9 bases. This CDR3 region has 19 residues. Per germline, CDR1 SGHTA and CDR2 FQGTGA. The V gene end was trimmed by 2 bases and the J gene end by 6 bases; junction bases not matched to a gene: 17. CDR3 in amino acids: CASSLYPPVGSGSANEQFF. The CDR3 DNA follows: TGTGCCAGCAGCTTATATCCCCCGGTGGGTAGCGGGAGCGCCAATGAGCAGTTCTTC.

For the CDR3, the DNA is TGCAGCGTTGTCGCGGGGGAGGGCACTGAAGCTTTCTTT. Its translation is CSVVAGEGTEAFF. This rearrangement joins TRBV29-1 to TRBJ1-1, with D tentatively TRBD1 (5 bases). Germline V gene sequence: CDR1 SQVTM, CDR2 ANQGSEA. There are 13 residues in the CDR3. Trimming took off 4 bases at V and 4 bases at J, with 13 bases between the two ends.

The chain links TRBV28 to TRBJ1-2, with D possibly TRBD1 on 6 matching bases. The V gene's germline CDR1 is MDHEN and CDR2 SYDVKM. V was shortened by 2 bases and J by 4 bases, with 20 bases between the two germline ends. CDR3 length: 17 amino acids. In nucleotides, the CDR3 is TGTGCCAGCAGTTTAGCCGAACGGGGGGGGCTCGGCTATGGCTACACCTTC. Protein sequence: CASSLAERGGLGYGYTF.

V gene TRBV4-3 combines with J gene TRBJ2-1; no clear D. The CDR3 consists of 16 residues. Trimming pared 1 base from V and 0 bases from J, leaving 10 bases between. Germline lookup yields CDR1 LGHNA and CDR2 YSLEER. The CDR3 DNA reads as TGCGCCAGCAGCCAAGCGTCTATCGGCTCCTACAATGAGCAGTTCTTC. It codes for CASSQASIGSYNEQFF.

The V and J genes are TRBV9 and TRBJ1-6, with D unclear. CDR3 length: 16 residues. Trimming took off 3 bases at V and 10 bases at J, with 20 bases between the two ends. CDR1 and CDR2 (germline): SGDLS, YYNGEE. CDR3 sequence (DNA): TGTGCCAGCAGCGGATTCGGGGAGGGAGCGAACTCACCCCTCCACTTT. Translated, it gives CASSGFGEGANSPLHF.

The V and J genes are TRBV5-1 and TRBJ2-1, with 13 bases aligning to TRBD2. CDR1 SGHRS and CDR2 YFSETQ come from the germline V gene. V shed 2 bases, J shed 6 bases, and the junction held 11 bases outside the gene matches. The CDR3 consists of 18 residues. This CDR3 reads CASSFHRTSGRSLNEQFF. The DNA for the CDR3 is TGCGCCAGCAGCTTTCACCGGACTAGCGGGAGAAGCCTCAATGAGCAGTTCTTC.

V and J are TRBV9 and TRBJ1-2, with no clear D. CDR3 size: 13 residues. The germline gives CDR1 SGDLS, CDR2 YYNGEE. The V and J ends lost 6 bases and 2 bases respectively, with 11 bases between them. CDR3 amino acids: CASTATTNYGYTF. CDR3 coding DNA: TGTGCCAGCACTGCAACTACCAACTATGGCTACACCTTC.

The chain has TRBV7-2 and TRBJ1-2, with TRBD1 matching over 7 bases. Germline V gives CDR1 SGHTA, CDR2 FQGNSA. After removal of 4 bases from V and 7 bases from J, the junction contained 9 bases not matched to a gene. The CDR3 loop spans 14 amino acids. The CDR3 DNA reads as TGTGCCAGCAGCTCGACAGGGTTCTCGGGTGGCTACACCTTC. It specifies CASSSTGFSGGYTF.

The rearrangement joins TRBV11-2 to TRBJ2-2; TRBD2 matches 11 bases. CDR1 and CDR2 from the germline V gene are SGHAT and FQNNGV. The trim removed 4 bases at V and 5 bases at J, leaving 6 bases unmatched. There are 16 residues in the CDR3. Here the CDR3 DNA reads TGTGCCAGCAGCTCGGGACTAGCGGTCGGAACCGGGGAGCTGTTTTTT. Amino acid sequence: CASSSGLAVGTGELFF.

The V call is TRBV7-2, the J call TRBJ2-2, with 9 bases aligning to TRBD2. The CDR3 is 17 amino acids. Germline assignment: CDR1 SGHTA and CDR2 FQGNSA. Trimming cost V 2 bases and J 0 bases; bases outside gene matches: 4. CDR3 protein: CASSLSGGGANTGELFF. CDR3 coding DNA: TGTGCCAGCAGCTTATCCGGCGGGGGGGCGAACACCGGGGAGCTGTTTTTT.

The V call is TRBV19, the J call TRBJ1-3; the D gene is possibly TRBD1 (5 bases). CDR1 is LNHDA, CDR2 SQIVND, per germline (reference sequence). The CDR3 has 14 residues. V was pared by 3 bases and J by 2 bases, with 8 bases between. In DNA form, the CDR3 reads TGTGCCAGTAGTATGGGGGGAGCTGGAAACACCATATATTTT. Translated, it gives CASSMGGAGNTIYF.

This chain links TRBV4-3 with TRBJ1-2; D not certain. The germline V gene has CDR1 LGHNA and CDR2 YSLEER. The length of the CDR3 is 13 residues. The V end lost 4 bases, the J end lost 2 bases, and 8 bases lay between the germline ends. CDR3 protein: CASSLEPNYGYTF. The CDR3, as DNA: TGCGCCAGCAGCCTTGAGCCAAACTATGGCTACACCTTC.

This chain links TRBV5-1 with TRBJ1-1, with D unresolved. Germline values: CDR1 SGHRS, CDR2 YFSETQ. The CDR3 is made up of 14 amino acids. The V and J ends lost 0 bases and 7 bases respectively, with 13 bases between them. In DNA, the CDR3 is TGCGCCAGCAGCTTGGCCAAAGGAGTGAGTGAAGCTTTCTTT. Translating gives CASSLAKGVSEAFF.

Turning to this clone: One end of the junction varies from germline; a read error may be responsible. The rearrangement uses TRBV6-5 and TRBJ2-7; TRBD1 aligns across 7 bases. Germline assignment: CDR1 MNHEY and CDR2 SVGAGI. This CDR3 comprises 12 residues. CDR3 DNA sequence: TGTGCCAGCAGTAAGACAGGGCGGAGGTCTAACTTC. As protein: CASSKTGRRSNF.

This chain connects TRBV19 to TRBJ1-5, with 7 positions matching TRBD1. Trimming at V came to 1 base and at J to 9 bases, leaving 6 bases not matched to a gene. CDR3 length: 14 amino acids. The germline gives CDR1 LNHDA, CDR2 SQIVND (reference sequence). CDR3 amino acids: CASSIVGGVSPQHF. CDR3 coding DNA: TGTGCCAGTAGTATAGTAGGGGGCGTTTCGCCCCAGCATTTT.

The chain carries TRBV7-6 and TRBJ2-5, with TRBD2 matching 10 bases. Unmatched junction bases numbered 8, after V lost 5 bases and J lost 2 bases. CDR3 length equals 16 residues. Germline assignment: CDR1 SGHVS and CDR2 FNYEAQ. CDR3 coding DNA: TGTGCCAGCAGCAAAACACCGGGACTAGCGCAAGAGACCCAGTACTTC. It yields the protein CASSKTPGLAQETQYF. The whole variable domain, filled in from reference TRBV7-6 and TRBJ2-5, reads GAGVSQSPRYKVTKRGQDVALRCDPISGHVSLYWYRQALGQGPEFLTYFNYEAQQDKSGLPNDRFSAERPEGSISTLTIQRTEQRDSAMYRCASSKTPGLAQETQYFGPGTRLLVL.

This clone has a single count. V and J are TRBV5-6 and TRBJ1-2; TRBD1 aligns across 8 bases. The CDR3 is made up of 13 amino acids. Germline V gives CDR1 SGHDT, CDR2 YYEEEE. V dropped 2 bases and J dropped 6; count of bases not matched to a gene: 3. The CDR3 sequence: CASSFGQGHGYTF. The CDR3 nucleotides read TGTGCCAGCAGCTTTGGACAGGGACATGGCTACACCTTC.

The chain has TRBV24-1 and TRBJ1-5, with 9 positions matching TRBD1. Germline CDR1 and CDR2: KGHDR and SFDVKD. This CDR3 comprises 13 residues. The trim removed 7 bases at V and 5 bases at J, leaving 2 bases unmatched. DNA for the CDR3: TGTGCCACCAGCAGACAGGGGGATCAGCCCCAGCATTTT. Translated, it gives CATSRQGDQPQHF.

The CDR3 loop is CASGPAGDAYNEQFF. The CDR3 region has the DNA TGCGCCAGCGGACCGGCGGGAGATGCCTACAATGAGCAGTTCTTC. V and J are TRBV5-1 and TRBJ2-1; 7 nucleotides match TRBD2. After removal of 7 bases from V and 2 bases from J, the junction contained 9 bases not matched to a gene. Germline lookup yields CDR1 SGHRS and CDR2 YFSETQ. There are 15 residues in the CDR3.